The 22 T cell receptor beta chains presented below share a single source sample, sequenced in a study of T cell clones after liver transplantation. Data came from immunoSEQ multiplex PCR; TCRdb stores just in-frame clones and leaves some out. The sample contains some 75,000 clones, 80% of which appear only once. Sequenced here: CD4+ T cells from blood, sampled before liver transplant. These receptors all come from a human donor who received a liver transplant.

The genes are TRBV6-6 and TRBJ2-1; no firm D call. The V gene lost 4 bases and the J gene lost 3 bases, with 10 bases spanning the gap. The V gene's germline CDR1 is MNHNY and CDR2 SVGAGI (reference sequence). The CDR3 runs 14 residues. In DNA, the CDR3 is TGTGCCAGCAGTTCCAAATACCTCTACAATGAGCAGTTCTTC. Translating it yields CASSSKYLYNEQFF.

The chain has TRBV21-1 and TRBJ2-7. TRBV21-1 is deemed a pseudogene. The CDR3 has 17 residues. The CDR3 protein is CASSKSLRRSTNDEQYF. CDR3 nucleotides: TGTGCCAGCAGCAAATCCCTCCGCAGGAGTACGAACGACGAGCAGTACTTC.

This clone was counted between two and nine times. CDR3 sequence: CASSLQGAGELFF. CDR3 DNA: TGTGCCAGCAGCTTGCAGGGGGCCGGGGAGCTGTTTTTT. The J gene is TRBJ2-2, the V gene TRBV5-4; 7 positions agree with TRBD1. The germline gives CDR1 SGHNT, CDR2 YYREEE (reference sequence). This CDR3 is built from 13 residues. V lost 1 base, J lost 6 bases, and 0 bases stayed unmatched.

V usage is TRBV19 and J usage is TRBJ2-2; D ambiguous. CDR3 length equals 13 residues. The germline gives CDR1 LNHDA, CDR2 SQIVND (reference sequence). The germline V and J ends were trimmed by 4 bases and 1 base, with 4 bases remaining between them. The CDR3 bases are TGTGCCAGTAGTAAAGTGAACACCGGGGAGCTGTTTTTT. This gives the protein CASSKVNTGELFF.

V gene TRBV6-1 combines with J gene TRBJ1-2; 8 nucleotides align to TRBD1. V dropped 6 bases and J dropped 3; count of bases not matched to a gene: 9. CDR3 length: 15 residues. Germline lookup yields CDR1 MNHNS and CDR2 SASEGT. CDR3 region: CASSAMDRVDYGYTF. CDR3 coding DNA: TGTGCCAGCAGCGCCATGGACAGGGTCGACTATGGCTACACCTTC.

The rearrangement links TRBV6-1 to TRBJ1-1; a possible D gene is TRBD1 (5 bases). The CDR3 has 16 amino acids. The germline gives CDR1 MNHNS, CDR2 SASEGT. Trimming shortened V by 0 bases and J by 1 base, and 12 bases separated the two germline ends. CDR3 amino acids: CASSEAEEGTNTEAFF. The CDR3 DNA is TGTGCCAGCAGTGAAGCGGAAGAAGGGACGAACACTGAAGCTTTCTTT.

The chain has TRBV19 and TRBJ2-4; D is unresolved. CDR1 and CDR2 (germline): LNHDA, SQIVND (reference sequence). Between the trimmed V and J ends, which lost 4 bases and 2 bases, there was a span of 9 bases. The CDR3 has 14 amino acids. CDR3 bases: TGTGCCAGTAGTAATTGGAGAACCAAAAACATTCAGTACTTC. Protein: CASSNWRTKNIQYF.

The table lists this clone with a count of one. This chain connects TRBV18 to TRBJ1-2, with a tentative D call TRBD1 (5 bases). CDR3 length: 13 amino acids. Germline CDR1 KGHSH, CDR2 LQKENI. The ends were cut back, 3 bases at V and 3 bases at J, with 8 bases in the middle. The CDR3: CASSPGLDYGYTF. The CDR3 nucleotides read TGTGCCAGCTCACCGGGGCTAGACTATGGCTACACCTTC.

The chain has TRBV19 and TRBJ1-5, with 10 bases that match TRBD1. This CDR3 region has 17 residues. Germline V gene sequence: CDR1 LNHDA, CDR2 SQIVND (reference sequence). J gave up 4 bases and V 5 bases, and 11 bases lay outside the gene matches. CDR3 nucleotide sequence: TGTGCCAGTAGTTCGACTCGGGACAGGGGAAGGAATCAGCCCCAGCATTTT. As protein: CASSSTRDRGRNQPQHF.

The chain links TRBV5-1 to TRBJ1-1; D gene uncertain. Trimming removed 2 bases from V and 3 bases from J, with 17 bases in between. The CDR3 loop spans 16 amino acids. Germline V gives CDR1 SGHRS, CDR2 YFSETQ. Here the CDR3 reads CASSFGRSRVDTEAFF. The CDR3 nucleotides read TGCGCCAGCAGCTTCGGACGGAGCAGAGTAGACACTGAAGCTTTCTTT.

The chain is built from TRBV29-1 and TRBJ1-1; no firm D call. CDR3 length: 14 amino acids. CDR1 and CDR2 (germline): SQVTM, ANQGSEA. The ends were cut back, 8 bases at V and 2 bases at J, with 18 bases in the middle. The CDR3 region has the DNA TGCAGCCCAACGTATTGGAAGGGAAACACTGAAGCTTTCTTT. This sequence encodes CSPTYWKGNTEAFF.

This chain uses TRBV11-2 with TRBJ1-1, with D perhaps matching TRBD1 (5 bases). There are 14 residues in the CDR3. Trimming took off 1 base at V and 4 bases at J, with 10 bases between the two ends. From germline, CDR1 is SGHAT and CDR2 FQNNGV. In DNA form, the CDR3 reads TGTGCCAGCAGCTTAGGATGGGGCCCCACTGAAGCTTTCTTT. The encoded protein is CASSLGWGPTEAFF. Drawing the rest from reference TRBV11-2 and TRBJ1-1, the complete variable domain is EAGVAQSPRYKIIEKRQSVAFWCNPISGHATLYWYQQILGQGPKLLIQFQNNGVVDDSQLPKDRFSAERLKGVDSTLKIQPAKLEDSAVYLCASSLGWGPTEAFFGQGTRLTVV.

A few counts support this clone. The J gene is TRBJ1-5, the V gene TRBV19; TRBD1 agrees at 7 bases. CDR3 length: 15 amino acids. Trimming took 7 bases from V and 3 from J; bases not matched to a gene: 9. Germline CDR1 reads LNHDA; CDR2 reads SQIVND (reference sequence). The CDR3 DNA follows: TGTGCCAGTAACCTCGACAGGGTTTACAATCAGCCCCAGCATTTT. It encodes CASNLDRVYNQPQHF.

A remark on this clone: Mismatch with germline at one junction end may stem from a read error. This chain connects TRBV5-1 to TRBJ2-5, with D uncertain. Per germline, CDR1 SGHRS and CDR2 YFSETQ. This CDR3 region has 15 residues. CDR3 in DNA: TGCGCCAGCAGCTTGGGACAATATGTAAGAGAGGCCCAGTACTTC. Translating it yields CASSLGQYVREAQYF.

This rearrangement joins TRBV9 to TRBJ1-4; TRBD1 aligns across 7 bases. This CDR3 comprises 15 residues. Germline loops: CDR1 SGDLS, CDR2 YYNGEE. The junction had 8 bases not matched to a gene; V was cut back by 4 bases and J by 5 bases. Written as DNA, the CDR3 is TGTGCCAGCAGCTCTTGGACAGGAGAAAATGAAAAACTGTTTTTT. This gives the protein CASSSWTGENEKLFF.

This chain joins TRBV19 and TRBJ1-2; unclear D gene. Germline loops: CDR1 LNHDA, CDR2 SQIVND (reference sequence). V was clipped by 6 bases and J by 4 bases, with 18 bases between them. This CDR3 is 15 amino acids long. The CDR3 DNA sequence: TGTGCCAGTAGCTCGCATCAAACAGTAAGCTATGGCTACACCTTC. It codes for CASSSHQTVSYGYTF.

This sequence joins TRBV6-1 and TRBJ2-3; 12 bases align to TRBD2. Germline CDR1 MNHNS, CDR2 SASEGT. The CDR3 extends over 14 amino acids. V lost 8 bases, J lost 7 bases, and 7 bases stayed unmatched. CDR3 protein: CASVASGREYTQYF. CDR3 nucleotides: TGTGCCAGCGTCGCTAGCGGGAGGGAATATACGCAGTATTTT.

V usage is TRBV19 and J usage is TRBJ1-4, with D unresolved. Trimming cost V 10 bases and J 3 bases, with 15 bases left between them. The germline CDR1 and CDR2 sequences are LNHDA and SQIVND (reference sequence). The CDR3 loop spans 14 amino acids. DNA of the CDR3: TGTGCCACCCAGGAGGGTACGGCTAATGAAAAACTGTTTTTT. Its translation: CATQEGTANEKLFF. The full variable domain, in which reference TRBV19 and TRBJ1-4 provide the parts outside the CDR3, is DGGITQSPKYLFRKEGQNVTLSCEQNLNHDAMYWYRQDPGQGLRLIYYSQIVNDFQKGDIAEGYSVSREKKESFPLTVTSAQKNPTAFYLCATQEGTANEKLFFGSGTQLSVL.

DNA for the CDR3: TGTGCCAGCAGCTCCCAAGCAGGGGAAGAAACCGGGGAGCTGTTTTTT. It translates to CASSSQAGEETGELFF. V gene TRBV5-4 combines with J gene TRBJ2-2; TRBD1 is a possible D gene (6 bases). The germline gives CDR1 SGHNT, CDR2 YYREEE (reference sequence). This CDR3 region has 16 residues. Trimming took 3 bases from V and 5 from J, leaving 17 bases between them.

The chain combines TRBV10-1 with TRBJ2-1; D remains ambiguous. Trimming removed 6 bases from V and 4 bases from J, with 10 bases in between. This CDR3 spans 13 amino acids. From germline, CDR1 is WNHNN and CDR2 SYGVQD (reference sequence). The CDR3: CASSLDVYNEQFF. The DNA of the CDR3 is TGCGCCAGCAGCTTGGACGTATACAATGAGCAGTTCTTC.

V gene TRBV10-3 combines with J gene TRBJ2-7, with 9 bases fitting TRBD1. The CDR3 sequence is 15 residues long. Losses at the gene ends were 6 bases for V and 0 bases for J; bases not matched to a gene: 6. CDR1 is ENHRY and CDR2 is SYGVKD in the germline V gene. The CDR3 DNA follows: TGTGCCATCAGCTTCGGGACAGGGATCTCCTACGAGCAGTACTTC. It specifies CAISFGTGISYEQYF.

The rearrangement links TRBV18 to TRBJ1-5; no firm D call. Germline values: CDR1 KGHSH, CDR2 LQKENI. V was cut by 2 bases and J by 0 bases, with 8 bases left in between. CDR3 length: 15 residues. The CDR3 loop reads CASSPDQNSNQPQHF. In DNA form, the CDR3 reads TGTGCCAGCTCACCAGACCAGAATAGCAATCAGCCCCAGCATTTT.